This TCR beta chain was captured in a study of blood T cell repertoires in COVID-19. In the study overall: COVID-19 samples, acute and convalescent, were from the United States, Italy and Spain. T cells, B-cell-depleted T cells, or PBMCs supplied cDNA or gDNA.

Original processing notes: Nucleated cell counts were estimated from reference gene primer amplification. Generated by immunoSEQ multiplex PCR, the TCRdb table keeps only in-frame clones and is missing some. V, J and clone size reflect that table, while D and trimming were determined from the DNA. This table has roughly 280,000 clones, approximately 87% appearing once. Sequenced sample: peripheral blood. The sequence came from a man aged 60 to 69 who had recovered from COVID-19.

For the CDR3, the DNA is TGTGCCAGCAGCTTCAGTGCGGGACGGGAGGTATACGAGCAGTACTTC. Its translation: CASSFSAGREVYEQYF. V usage is TRBV5-6 and J usage is TRBJ2-7; 7 bases are a match to TRBD2. The CDR3 spans 16 residues. Germline CDR1 and CDR2: SGHDT and YYEEEE. With 2 bases clipped from V and 4 bases from J, the junction kept 12 bases outside the gene matches.